One sample yielded the 13 T cell receptor beta chains listed below, sequenced in a study of CD8+CD57+ T cells in acquired aplastic anemia. Previously, flow cytometry had revealed CD8+CD57+ cell expansion in the patients chosen for sequencing. Using genomic DNA as the template, TCR beta VDJ and CDR3 profiling was carried out. One entry per CDR3 protein results from TCRdb running MiXCR on the reads. Of 200,000 to 250,000 distinct CDR3 sequences listed, about 60% are singletons. Sequencing used sorted CD4+, CD8+, or CD8+CD57+ T cells (not recorded which) from PBMCs. The receptors were sampled from a human donor with aplastic anemia.

This clonotype was counted a single time. This is likely a read error, given that the CDR3 carries no conserved phenylalanine or tryptophan at its end. The chain recombines TRBV10-3 with TRBJ2-7; D perhaps matches TRBD1 (6 bases). This CDR3 contains 13 residues. CDR1 ENHRY and CDR2 SYGVKD come from the germline V gene. Trimming removed 10 bases at V and 0 bases at J, with 13 bases between. CDR3 region: CASRRQDSYEQYL. The CDR3 nucleotides read TGTGCCAGCAGGAGACAGGACTCCTACGAGCAGTACCTC.

There are many counts of this clonotype. The J gene is TRBJ1-4, the V gene TRBV15; a weak D match, TRBD1 (5 bases). CDR1 is LNHNV, CDR2 YYDKDF, per germline (reference sequence). Trimming shortened V by 9 bases and J by 4 bases, and 15 bases separated the two germline ends. This CDR3 is built from 14 residues. CDR3 coding DNA: TGTGCCACTGCCTCCGACAGAAATAATGAAAAACTGTTTTTT. Protein sequence: CATASDRNNEKLFF.

This clonotype occurred many times. The chain couples TRBV10-2 to TRBJ1-6; D gene uncertain. The CDR3 length is 17 residues. Germline V gene sequence: CDR1 WSHSY, CDR2 SAAADI. V shed 0 bases and J shed 8 bases, with 17 bases lying between them. The CDR3 spells CASSESGVWVFDSPLHF. CDR3 DNA sequence: TGCGCCAGCAGTGAGTCCGGGGTGTGGGTTTTCGATTCACCCCTCCACTTT.

The chain joins TRBV2 to TRBJ1-1; tentative D call: TRBD1 (6 bases). CDR1 and CDR2 from the germline V gene are SNHLY and FYNNEI. V shed 2 bases and J shed 0 bases, with 13 bases lying between them. The CDR3 sequence is 16 residues long. The CDR3 region has the DNA TGTGCCAGCAGTGAAATAGGGACACACATGAACACTGAAGCTTTCTTT. The encoded protein is CASSEIGTHMNTEAFF.

The rearrangement links TRBV7-3 to TRBJ2-5; 14 nucleotides align to TRBD2. Germline CDR1 is SGHTA and CDR2 is FQGTGA. The CDR3 totals 15 residues. Trimming took 5 bases from V and 6 from J; bases not matched to a gene: 5. Here the CDR3 reads CASSPGLAGAQTQYF. CDR3 sequence (DNA): TGTGCCAGCAGCCCGGGACTAGCGGGAGCACAGACCCAGTACTTC.

CDR3 bases: TGTGCCAGCAGTGAATCCTATGAGCAGTTCTTC. It encodes CASSESYEQFF. The chain uses TRBV25-1 and TRBJ2-1; D remains unclear. The CDR3 is made up of 11 amino acids. V was shortened by 1 base and J by 8 bases, with 3 bases between the two germline ends. The germline V gene has CDR1 MGHDK and CDR2 SYGVNS. Based on the CDR3 plus reference TRBV25-1 and TRBJ2-1, the full variable domain is EADIYQTPRYLVIGTGKKITLECSQTMGHDKMYWYQQDPGMELHLIHYSYGVNSTEKGDLSSESTVSRIRTEHFPLTLESARPSHTSQYLCASSESYEQFFGPGTRLTVL.

This clonotype was seen repeatedly, ten times or more. The CDR3, as DNA: TGTGCCAGCAGTCCGACTAGCGGGGGTCCAGATACGCAGTATTTT. This gives the protein CASSPTSGGPDTQYF. The chain employs TRBV6-5 and TRBJ2-3; 12 nucleotides match TRBD2. Looked up from germline, CDR1 is MNHEY and CDR2 is SVGAGI. V lost 5 bases and J lost 4; bases outside the gene matches: 4. CDR3 length: 15 residues.

Ten or more counts support this clonotype. V and J are TRBV28 and TRBJ2-7; D not resolved. CDR3 length: 11 residues. Trimming cost V 5 bases and J 4 bases, with 6 bases left between them. Germline CDR1 and CDR2: MDHEN and SYDVKM. Here the CDR3 DNA reads TGTGCCAGCAGTATCTCTTACGAGCAGTACTTC. It encodes CASSISYEQYF.

The gene calls are TRBV7-9 and TRBJ2-7; tentatively, D is TRBD1 (8 bases). Germline loops: CDR1 SEHNR, CDR2 FQNEAQ (reference sequence). CDR3 size: 14 residues. Trimming shortened V by 8 bases and J by 3 bases, and 17 bases separated the two germline ends. The CDR3 here is CASGGGQAIYEQYF. Here the CDR3 DNA reads TGTGCCAGCGGGGGGGGACAGGCGATCTACGAGCAGTACTTC.

The V gene is TRBV29-1, the J gene TRBJ2-3; the match to TRBD1 covers 7 bases. Per germline, CDR1 SQVTM and CDR2 ANQGSEA. Trimming took 7 bases from V and 1 from J; bases not matched to a gene: 17. The CDR3 runs to 17 residues. Here the CDR3 reads CSASDPLYDRGTDTQYF. In DNA, the CDR3 is TGCAGCGCCTCTGACCCCCTCTATGACAGGGGCACAGATACGCAGTATTTT.

The chain combines TRBV10-2 with TRBJ1-1; D is perhaps TRBD1 (5 bases). The germline V gene encodes CDR1 WSHSY and CDR2 SAAADI. There are 14 residues in the CDR3. Trimming shortened V by 0 bases and J by 12 bases, and 17 bases separated the two germline ends. CDR3 sequence reads: CASSESNGQPVTFF. CDR3 nucleotides: TGCGCCAGCAGTGAGTCGAATGGACAACCGGTTACTTTCTTT.

The chain combines TRBV12-3 or TRBV12-4 with TRBJ1-5, with D perhaps matching TRBD1 (5 bases). CDR3 length: 12 residues. V shed 6 bases and J shed 6 bases, with 9 bases lying between them. The CDR3 here is CASSQGIQPQHF. DNA for the CDR3: TGTGCCAGCAGCCAGGGAATTCAGCCCCAGCATTTT.

In its sample, this clonotype was seen many times. The V call is TRBV5-1, the J call TRBJ2-7; 7 bases line up with TRBD2. Trimming removed 0 bases from V and 3 bases from J; junction bases left unmatched: 3. The germline V gene encodes CDR1 SGHRS and CDR2 YFSETQ. The CDR3 consists of 14 residues. The CDR3: CASSLGGGSYEQYF. DNA for the CDR3: TGCGCCAGCAGCTTGGGGGGGGGGAGCTACGAGCAGTACTTC.